This T cell receptor beta chain was captured by sequencing in a study of CD4 T cells in relation to SARS-CoV-2 and coronaviruses. CD4+ T cells from unexposed donors were obtained before the COVID-19 pandemic (2011-2018). CDR3 length: 16 residues. Germline values: CDR1 SGHRS, CDR2 YFSETQ. V dropped 3 bases and J dropped 7; count of bases not matched to a gene: 11. The method was immunoSEQ multiplex PCR; TCRdb's version includes in-frame clones alone and lacks a portion of them. The sample holds 65,000 or so clones, 75% to 90% seen once. The sample was memory CD4+ T cells from PBMCs. This TCR was sampled from a human donor in good health. The rearrangement uses TRBV5-1 and TRBJ2-2; 8 nucleotides agree with TRBD1. This CDR3 is CASSYTGTGVGGELFF. DNA of the CDR3: TGCGCCAGCAGCTATACCGGGACAGGAGTCGGCGGGGAGCTGTTTTTT. The entire variable domain, with the rest obtained from reference TRBV5-1 and TRBJ2-2, is as follows: KAGVTQTPRYLIKTRGQQVTLSCSPISGHRSVSWYQQTPGQGLQFLFEYFSETQRNKGNFPGRFSGRQFSNSRSEMNVSTLELGDSALYLCASSYTGTGVGGELFFGEGSRLTVL.